The 7 T cell receptor beta chains given below trace back to one sample, sequenced in a study of cytomegalovirus exposure and HLA in healthy donors. The PCR used 60 Vbeta and 13 Jbeta primers. The method was immunoSEQ multiplex PCR; TCRdb's version includes in-frame clones alone and lacks a portion of them. The table records around 110,000 clones, around 81% of them present only once. The sample was PBMCs. Source of these receptors: a woman in her 30s in good health and CMV-seronegative.

The chain joins TRBV28 to TRBJ1-4; 8 bases map to TRBD1. Losses at the gene ends were 5 bases for V and 4 bases for J; bases not matched to a gene: 3. Germline loops: CDR1 MDHEN, CDR2 SYDVKM. The CDR3 length is 14 residues. This chain's CDR3 is CASSTGGINEKLFF. CDR3 nucleotide sequence: TGTGCCAGCAGTACAGGGGGTATTAATGAAAAACTGTTTTTT.

The V gene is TRBV11-2, the J gene TRBJ2-1, with 16 nucleotides matching TRBD2. The germline CDR1 and CDR2 sequences are SGHAT and FQNNGV. This CDR3 has 19 residues. V dropped 4 bases and J dropped 9; count of bases not matched to a gene: 15. The DNA of the CDR3 is TGTGCCAGCAGCTACTTATTCCGAGCCGGGACTAGCGGGAGGGGTGAGCAGTTCTTC. As protein: CASSYLFRAGTSGRGEQFF.

V usage is TRBV28 and J usage is TRBJ1-4, with 8 nucleotides matching TRBD1. J was trimmed by 7 bases and V by 2 bases; bases with no gene match: 9. The CDR3 has 16 residues. CDR1 MDHEN and CDR2 SYDVKM come from the germline V gene. The DNA for the CDR3 is TGTGCCAGCAGTTTAAGGACAGGGCCCAGGTCTGAAAAACTGTTTTTT. Amino acids: CASSLRTGPRSEKLFF.

Worth noting for this clone: One end of the junction fails to match germline, which may point to a read error. The V call is TRBV5-1, the J call TRBJ2-7; the D gene is possibly TRBD2 (6 bases). CDR1 is SGHRS, CDR2 YFSETQ, per germline. There are 16 residues in the CDR3. CDR3 bases: TGCGCCAGCAGCCCGGGTGGGACTTGGGTCTCCGACGAGCAGTACTTC. It codes for CASSPGGTWVSDEQYF.

The J gene is TRBJ2-7, the V gene TRBV7-6; 10 nucleotides agree with TRBD1. CDR1 and CDR2 (germline): SGHVS, FNYEAQ. CDR3 length: 14 residues. J was trimmed by 3 bases and V by 4 bases; bases with no gene match: 3. This chain's CDR3 is CASSYRTGGYEQYF. For the CDR3, the DNA is TGTGCCAGCAGCTATAGGACAGGGGGCTACGAGCAGTACTTC. Combining the CDR3 with reference TRBV7-6 and TRBJ2-7 gives the whole variable domain GAGVSQSPRYKVTKRGQDVALRCDPISGHVSLYWYRQALGQGPEFLTYFNYEAQQDKSGLPNDRFSAERPEGSISTLTIQRTEQRDSAMYRCASSYRTGGYEQYFGPGTRLTVT.

V and J are TRBV2 and TRBJ2-4, with no clear D. CDR1 is SNHLY, CDR2 FYNNEI, per germline. The CDR3 is 14 residues long. The V end lost 4 bases, the J end lost 3 bases, and 10 bases lay between the germline ends. CDR3 sequence: CASSGLVDKNIQYF. The CDR3 DNA reads TGTGCCAGCAGTGGGCTAGTTGACAAAAACATTCAGTACTTC.

The CDR3 nucleotides are TGTGCCTGGAGTATTCGGACAGGGACGGAAGGTGGCTACACCTTC. Its translation: CAWSIRTGTEGGYTF. The J gene is TRBJ1-2, the V gene TRBV30; 8 positions match TRBD1. The CDR3 totals 15 residues. V gave up 2 bases and J gave up 7 bases; unmatched junction bases: 12. Germline CDR1 reads GTSNPN; CDR2 reads SVGIG (reference sequence).